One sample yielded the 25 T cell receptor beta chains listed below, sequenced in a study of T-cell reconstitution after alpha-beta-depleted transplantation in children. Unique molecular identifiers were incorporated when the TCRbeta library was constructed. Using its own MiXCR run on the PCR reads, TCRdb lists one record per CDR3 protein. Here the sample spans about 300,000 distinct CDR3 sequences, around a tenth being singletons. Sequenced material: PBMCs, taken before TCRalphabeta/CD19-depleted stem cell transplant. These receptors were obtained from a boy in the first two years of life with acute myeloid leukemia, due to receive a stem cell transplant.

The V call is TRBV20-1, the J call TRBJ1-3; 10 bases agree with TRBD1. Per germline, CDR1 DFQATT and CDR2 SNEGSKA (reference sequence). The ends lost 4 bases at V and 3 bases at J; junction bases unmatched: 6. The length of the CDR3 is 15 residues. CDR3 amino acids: CSATRQGAGGNTIYF. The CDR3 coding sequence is TGCAGTGCTACAAGACAGGGGGCGGGTGGAAACACCATATATTTT.

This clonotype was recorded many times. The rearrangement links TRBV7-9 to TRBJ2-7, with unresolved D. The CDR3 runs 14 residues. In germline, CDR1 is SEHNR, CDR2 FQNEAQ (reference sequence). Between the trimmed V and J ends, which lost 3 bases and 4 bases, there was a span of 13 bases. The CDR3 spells CASSFIQQPYEQYF. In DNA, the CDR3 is TGTGCCAGCAGCTTTATCCAACAGCCTTACGAGCAGTACTTC.

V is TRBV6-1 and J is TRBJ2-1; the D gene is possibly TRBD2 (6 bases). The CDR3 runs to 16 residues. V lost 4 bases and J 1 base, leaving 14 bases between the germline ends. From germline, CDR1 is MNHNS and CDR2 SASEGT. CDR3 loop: CASSADGRRSYNEQFF. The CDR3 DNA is TGTGCCAGCAGTGCTGACGGGAGAAGGTCCTACAATGAGCAGTTCTTC.

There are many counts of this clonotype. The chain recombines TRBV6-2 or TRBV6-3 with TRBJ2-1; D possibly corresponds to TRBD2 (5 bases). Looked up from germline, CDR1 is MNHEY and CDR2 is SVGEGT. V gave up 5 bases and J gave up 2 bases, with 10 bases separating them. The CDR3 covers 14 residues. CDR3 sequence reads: CASSGRLAYNEQFF. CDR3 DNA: TGTGCCAGCAGTGGGAGACTGGCCTACAATGAGCAGTTCTTC.

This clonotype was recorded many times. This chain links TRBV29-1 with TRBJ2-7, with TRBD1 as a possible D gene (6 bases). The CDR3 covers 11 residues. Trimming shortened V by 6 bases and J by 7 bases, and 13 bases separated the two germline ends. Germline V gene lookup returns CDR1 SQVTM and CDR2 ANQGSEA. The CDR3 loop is CSVVQGPEQYF. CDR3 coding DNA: TGCAGCGTCGTACAGGGACCGGAGCAGTACTTC.

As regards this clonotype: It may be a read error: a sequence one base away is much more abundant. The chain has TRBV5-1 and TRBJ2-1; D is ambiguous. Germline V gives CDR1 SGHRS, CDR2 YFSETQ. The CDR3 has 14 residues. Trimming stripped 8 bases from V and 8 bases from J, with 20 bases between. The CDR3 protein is CARSLGEPTDEQFF. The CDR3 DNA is TGCGCCAGGAGCCTGGGCGAGCCCACGGATGAGCAGTTCTTC.

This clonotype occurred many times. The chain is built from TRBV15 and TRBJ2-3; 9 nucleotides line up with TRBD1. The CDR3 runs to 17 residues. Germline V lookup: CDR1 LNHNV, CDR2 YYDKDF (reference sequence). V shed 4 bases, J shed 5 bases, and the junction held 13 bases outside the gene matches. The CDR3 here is CATSTGTGSPNRDTQYF. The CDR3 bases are TGTGCCACCAGCACCGGGACAGGGAGCCCTAATAGAGATACGCAGTATTTT.

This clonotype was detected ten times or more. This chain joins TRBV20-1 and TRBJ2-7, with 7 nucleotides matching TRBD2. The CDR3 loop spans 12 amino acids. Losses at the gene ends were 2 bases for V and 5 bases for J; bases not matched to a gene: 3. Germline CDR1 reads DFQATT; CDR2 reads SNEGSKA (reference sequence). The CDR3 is CSARPSGNEQYF. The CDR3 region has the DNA TGCAGTGCTAGACCCAGCGGGAACGAGCAGTACTTC.

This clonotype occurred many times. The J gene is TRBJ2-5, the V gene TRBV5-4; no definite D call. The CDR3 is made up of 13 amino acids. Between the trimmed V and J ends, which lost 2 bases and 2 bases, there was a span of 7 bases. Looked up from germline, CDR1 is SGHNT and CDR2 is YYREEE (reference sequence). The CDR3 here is CASSFSRQETQYF. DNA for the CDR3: TGTGCCAGCAGCTTCAGTCGGCAAGAGACCCAGTACTTC.

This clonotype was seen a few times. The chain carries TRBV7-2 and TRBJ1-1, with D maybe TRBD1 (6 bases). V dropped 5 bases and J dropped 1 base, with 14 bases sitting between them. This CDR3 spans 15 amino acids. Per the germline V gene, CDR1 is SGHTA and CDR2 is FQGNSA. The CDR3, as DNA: TGTGCCAGCAGCGCGATAGACAGGAGGAACACTGAAGCTTTCTTT. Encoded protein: CASSAIDRRNTEAFF.

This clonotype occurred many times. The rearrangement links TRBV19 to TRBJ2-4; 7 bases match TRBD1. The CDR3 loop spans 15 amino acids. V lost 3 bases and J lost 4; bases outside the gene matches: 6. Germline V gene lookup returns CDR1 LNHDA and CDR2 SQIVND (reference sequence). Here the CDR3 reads CASSMAGTVKNIQYF. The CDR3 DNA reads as TGTGCCAGTAGTATGGCTGGGACAGTTAAAAACATTCAGTACTTC.

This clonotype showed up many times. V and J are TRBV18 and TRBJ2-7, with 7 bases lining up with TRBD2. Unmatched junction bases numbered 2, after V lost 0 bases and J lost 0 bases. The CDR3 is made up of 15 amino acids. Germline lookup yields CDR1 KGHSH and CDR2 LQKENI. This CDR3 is CASSPPSGSSYEQYF. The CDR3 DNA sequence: TGTGCCAGCTCACCACCTAGCGGGTCCTCCTACGAGCAGTACTTC.

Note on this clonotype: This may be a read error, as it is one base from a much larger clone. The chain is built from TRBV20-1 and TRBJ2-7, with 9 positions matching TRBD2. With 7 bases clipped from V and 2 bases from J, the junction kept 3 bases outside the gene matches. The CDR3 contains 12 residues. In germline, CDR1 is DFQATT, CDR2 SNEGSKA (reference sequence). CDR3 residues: CSVLAGAYEQYF. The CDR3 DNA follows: TGCAGTGTACTAGCGGGCGCCTACGAGCAGTACTTC.

CDR3 in amino acids: CASSPGQPTDTQYF. The CDR3 DNA follows: TGTGCCAGCAGTCCGGGACAGCCTACAGATACGCAGTATTTT. V and J are TRBV12-3 or TRBV12-4 and TRBJ2-3; 7 bases map to TRBD1. V was clipped by 5 bases and J by 3 bases; unmatched bases: 5. This CDR3 is built from 14 residues.

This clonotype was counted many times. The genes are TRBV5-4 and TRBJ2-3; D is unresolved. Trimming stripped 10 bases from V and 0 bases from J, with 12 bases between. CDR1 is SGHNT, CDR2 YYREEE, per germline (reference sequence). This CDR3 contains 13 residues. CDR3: CAFTRVSTDTQYF. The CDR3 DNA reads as TGTGCCTTTACAAGGGTCAGCACAGATACGCAGTATTTT.

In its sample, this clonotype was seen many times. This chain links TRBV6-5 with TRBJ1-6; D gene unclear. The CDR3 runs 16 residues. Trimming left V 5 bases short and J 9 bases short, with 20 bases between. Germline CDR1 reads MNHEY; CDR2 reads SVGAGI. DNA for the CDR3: TGTGCCAGCAGTCTTGGATACGCCAGAGTGAGTTCACCCCTCCACTTT. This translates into CASSLGYARVSSPLHF.

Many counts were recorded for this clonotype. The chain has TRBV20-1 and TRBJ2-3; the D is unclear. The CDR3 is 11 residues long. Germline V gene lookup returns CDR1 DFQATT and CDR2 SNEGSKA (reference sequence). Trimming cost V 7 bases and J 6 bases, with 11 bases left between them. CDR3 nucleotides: TGCAGTGTGGTTCAAATGGATACGCAGTATTTT. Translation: CSVVQMDTQYF.

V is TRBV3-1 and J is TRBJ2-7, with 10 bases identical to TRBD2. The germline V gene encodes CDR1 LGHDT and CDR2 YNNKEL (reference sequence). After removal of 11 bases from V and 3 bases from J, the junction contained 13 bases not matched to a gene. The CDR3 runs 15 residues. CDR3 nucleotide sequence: TGTGCCTGCTGCCAAGGGCTAGCGGGGGACTACGAGCAGTACTTC. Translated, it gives CACCQGLAGDYEQYF.

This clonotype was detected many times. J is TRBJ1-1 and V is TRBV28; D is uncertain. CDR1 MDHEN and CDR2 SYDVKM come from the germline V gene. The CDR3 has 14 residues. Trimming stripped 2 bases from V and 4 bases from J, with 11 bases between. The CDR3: CASSLIWGGTEAFF. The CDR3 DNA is TGTGCCAGCAGTTTAATCTGGGGAGGCACTGAAGCTTTCTTT. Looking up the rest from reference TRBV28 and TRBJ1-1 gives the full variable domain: DVKVTQSSRYLVKRTGEKVFLECVQDMDHENMFWYRQDPGLGLRLIYFSYDVKMKEKGDIPEGYSVSREKKERFSLILESASTNQTSMYLCASSLIWGGTEAFFGQGTRLTVV.

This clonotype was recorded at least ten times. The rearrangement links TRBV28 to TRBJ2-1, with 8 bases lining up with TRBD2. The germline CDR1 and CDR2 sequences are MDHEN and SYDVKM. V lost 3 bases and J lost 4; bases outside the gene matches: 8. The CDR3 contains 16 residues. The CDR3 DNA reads TGTGCCAGCAGTTTTCGGGGACTAGGATCGTACAATGAGCAGTTCTTC. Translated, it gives CASSFRGLGSYNEQFF.

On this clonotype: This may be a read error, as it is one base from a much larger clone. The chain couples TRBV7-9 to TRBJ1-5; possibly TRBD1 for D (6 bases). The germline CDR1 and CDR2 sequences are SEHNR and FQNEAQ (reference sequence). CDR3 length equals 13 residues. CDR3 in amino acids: CANSLQGSQPQHF. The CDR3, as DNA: TGTGCCAACAGCTTACAGGGTAGTCAGCCCCAGCATTTT. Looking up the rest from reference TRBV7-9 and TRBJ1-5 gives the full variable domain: DTGVSQNPRHKITKRGQNVTFRCDPISEHNRLYWYRQTLGQGPEFLTYFQNEAQLEKSRLLSDRFSAERPKGSFSTLEIQRTEQGDSAMYLCANSLQGSQPQHFGDGTRLSIL.

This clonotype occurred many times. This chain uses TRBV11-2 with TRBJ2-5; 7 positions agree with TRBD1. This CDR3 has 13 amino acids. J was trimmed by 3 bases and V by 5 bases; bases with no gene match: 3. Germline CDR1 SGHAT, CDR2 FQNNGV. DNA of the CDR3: TGTGCCAGCAGCACCACAGGGGAAGAGACCCAGTACTTC. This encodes CASSTTGEETQYF.

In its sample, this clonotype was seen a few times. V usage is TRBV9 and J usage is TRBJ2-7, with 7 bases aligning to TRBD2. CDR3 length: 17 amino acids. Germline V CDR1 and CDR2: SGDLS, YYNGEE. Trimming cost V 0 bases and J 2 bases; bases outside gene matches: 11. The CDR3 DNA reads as TGTGCCAGCAGCGTAGTGGCGACTAGCCCCCTAACCTACGAGCAGTACTTC. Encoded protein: CASSVVATSPLTYEQYF.

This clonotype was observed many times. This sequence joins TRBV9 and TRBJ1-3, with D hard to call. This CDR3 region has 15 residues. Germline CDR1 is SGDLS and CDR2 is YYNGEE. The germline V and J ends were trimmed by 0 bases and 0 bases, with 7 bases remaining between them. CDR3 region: CASSVVGSSGNTIYF. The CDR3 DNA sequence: TGTGCCAGCAGCGTAGTCGGGAGCTCTGGAAACACCATATATTTT.

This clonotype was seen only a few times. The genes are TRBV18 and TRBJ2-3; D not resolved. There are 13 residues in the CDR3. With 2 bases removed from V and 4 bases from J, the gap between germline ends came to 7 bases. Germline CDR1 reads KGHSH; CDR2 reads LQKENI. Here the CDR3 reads CASSPGVPDTQYF. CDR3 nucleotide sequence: TGTGCCAGCTCACCAGGGGTACCAGATACGCAGTATTTT.